This T cell receptor (beta chain) appears in the sequencing data of a study of cytomegalovirus exposure and HLA in healthy donors. Study in general: Ancestry clustering placed roughly 86% of over 300 genotyped donors in the Caucasian-associated cluster. Whole-study results and caveats: Some TCR beta chains (roughly 150 of them) were listed as cytomegalovirus-associated. In an earlier analysis, productive rearrangement rates for most beta V segments clustered near 87% or 30%.

Trimming removed 0 bases from V and 4 bases from J, with 10 bases in between. Per the germline V gene, CDR1 is GTSNPN and CDR2 is SVGIG (reference sequence). The CDR3 has 13 residues. Details on this clone: Its antigen is as yet unknown.

Amplification used 60 Vbeta primers and 13 Jbeta primers. Assay used: immunoSEQ multiplex PCR; TCRdb lists only in-frame clones, some missing. The profile shows 90,000 to 130,000 clones, nearly 80% of them singletons. Unrecorded immune exposure was likely among donors, who were nominally healthy when sampled. The V and J genes are TRBV30 and TRBJ2-7; D is possibly TRBD2 (5 bases). The source material was PBMCs. The source of this sequence is a woman in her twenties or thirties in good health and CMV-seronegative. CDR3 loop: CAWSVIRRYEQYF. The DNA for the CDR3 is TGTGCCTGGAGTGTAATCAGGAGGTACGAGCAGTACTTC.